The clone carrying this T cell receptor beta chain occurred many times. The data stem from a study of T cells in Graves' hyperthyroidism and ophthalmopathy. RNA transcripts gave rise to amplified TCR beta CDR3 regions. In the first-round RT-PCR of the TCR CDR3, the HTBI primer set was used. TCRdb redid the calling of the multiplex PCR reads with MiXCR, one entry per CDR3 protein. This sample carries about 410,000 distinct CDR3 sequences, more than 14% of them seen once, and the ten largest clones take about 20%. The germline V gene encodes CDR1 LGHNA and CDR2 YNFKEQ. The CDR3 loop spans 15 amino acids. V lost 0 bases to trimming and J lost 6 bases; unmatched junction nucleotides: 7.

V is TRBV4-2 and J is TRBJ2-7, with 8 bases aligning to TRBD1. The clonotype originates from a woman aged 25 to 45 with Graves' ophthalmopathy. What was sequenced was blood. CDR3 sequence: CASSQDRTGRFEQYF. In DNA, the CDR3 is TGTGCCAGCAGCCAAGACCGGACAGGGCGGTTCGAGCAGTACTTC.